Shown below are 22 T cell receptor beta chains from a single sample sequenced in a study of OX40 agonist ivuxolimab in advanced cancers. Using immunoSEQ multiplex PCR, the repertoire was profiled, and TCRdb retains in-frame clones only, with some absent. This sample yields roughly 69,000 clones, of which 91% are seen a single time; approximately 5.2% belongs to the top ten. Specimen: CD4+ or CD8+ T cells sorted from blood, collected in a trial of the OX40 agonist ivuxolimab. The receptors originated from an adult with an advanced solid tumor such as melanoma, head and neck, liver or kidney cancer.

The chain is built from TRBV5-1 and TRBJ1-1, with D unclear. CDR1 is SGHRS, CDR2 YFSETQ, per germline. This CDR3 is 14 amino acids long. V lost 3 bases and J lost 4, with 13 bases in between. The CDR3 DNA sequence: TGCGCCAGCAGCTACGGCGGCGGCGTCACTGAAGCTTTCTTT. Amino acids: CASSYGGGVTEAFF. Based on the CDR3 plus reference TRBV5-1 and TRBJ1-1, the full variable domain is KAGVTQTPRYLIKTRGQQVTLSCSPISGHRSVSWYQQTPGQGLQFLFEYFSETQRNKGNFPGRFSGRQFSNSRSEMNVSTLELGDSALYLCASSYGGGVTEAFFGQGTRLTVV.

The rearrangement links TRBV9 to TRBJ1-1; a possible D gene is TRBD1 (5 bases). Per the germline V gene, CDR1 is SGDLS and CDR2 is YYNGEE. The CDR3 runs 15 residues. Deletions cut 4 bases from V and 1 base from J, with 14 bases between. CDR3 sequence reads: CASSTQRGANTEAFF. DNA for the CDR3: TGTGCCAGCAGCACCCAGAGGGGCGCGAACACTGAAGCTTTCTTT.

This clone was seen once. This chain uses TRBV5-4 with TRBJ2-3, with 7 nucleotides matching TRBD1. Germline CDR1 SGHNT, CDR2 YYREEE (reference sequence). J lost 4 bases, V lost 0 bases, and 5 bases had no gene match. CDR3 length: 15 residues. The CDR3 is CASSLGTGSSDTQYF. The CDR3 nucleotides are TGTGCCAGCAGCTTGGGGACAGGATCCTCAGATACGCAGTATTTT. Full variable domain (outside the CDR3, taken from reference TRBV5-4 and TRBJ2-3): ETGVTQSPTHLIKTRGQQVTLRCSSQSGHNTVSWYQQALGQGPQFIFQYYREEENGRGNFPPRFSGLQFPNYSSELNVNALELDDSALYLCASSLGTGSSDTQYFGPGTRLTVL.

The chain is built from TRBV5-1 and TRBJ2-1, with D perhaps TRBD1 (6 bases). Germline CDR1 and CDR2: SGHRS and YFSETQ. The V end lost 1 base, the J end lost 7 bases, and 18 bases lay between the germline ends. This CDR3 has 16 amino acids. DNA of the CDR3: TGCGCCAGCAGCTTGAGAGCTCAGGGGAGCGCGAATGAGCAGTTCTTC. Translated, it gives CASSLRAQGSANEQFF.

The chain joins TRBV5-1 to TRBJ1-4, with no clear D. This CDR3 has 16 amino acids. V lost 0 bases, J lost 3 bases, and 12 bases lay in between. Looked up from germline, CDR1 is SGHRS and CDR2 is YFSETQ. CDR3 residues: CASSLDSNRANEKLFF. CDR3 sequence (DNA): TGCGCCAGCAGCTTGGACTCCAACCGGGCTAATGAAAAACTGTTTTTT.

This clone was detected only a few times. CDR3 amino acids: CASSRQGATGELFF. CDR3 nucleotide sequence: TGTGCCAGTAGTCGGCAGGGGGCTACCGGGGAGCTGTTTTTT. The chain carries TRBV19 and TRBJ2-2, with 8 bases that match TRBD1. Germline assignment: CDR1 LNHDA and CDR2 SQIVND (reference sequence). The CDR3 runs 14 residues. V shed 5 bases and J 5 bases; nucleotides not matched to a gene: 4.

The CDR3 nucleotides read TGCGCCAGCAGCTCCCGGTCAGGGGGCGACGAGCAGTACTTC. This encodes CASSSRSGGDEQYF. V usage is TRBV5-1 and J usage is TRBJ2-7, with 8 bases fitting TRBD1. Germline lookup yields CDR1 SGHRS and CDR2 YFSETQ. Trimming removed 3 bases from V and 5 bases from J; junction bases left unmatched: 7. This CDR3 has 14 residues.

The V and J genes are TRBV18 and TRBJ2-7; 7 nucleotides line up with TRBD2. The CDR3 is made up of 14 amino acids. Germline loops: CDR1 KGHSH, CDR2 LQKENI. The J segment lost 7 bases and the V segment lost 0 bases, leaving 6 bases of the junction unmatched. The CDR3 coding sequence is TGTGCCAGCTCACCACCGTTACGGGGAGGGGAGCAGTACTTC. It codes for CASSPPLRGGEQYF.

V usage is TRBV7-3 and J usage is TRBJ2-5; D unresolved. V dropped 0 bases and J dropped 2 bases, with 4 bases sitting between them. Germline V CDR1 and CDR2: SGHTA, FQGTGA. The CDR3 covers 13 residues. CDR3 sequence reads: CASSLTPQETQYF. The CDR3 region has the DNA TGTGCCAGCAGCTTAACACCTCAAGAGACCCAGTACTTC.

The chain recombines TRBV19 with TRBJ2-3, with D perhaps given as TRBD1 or TRBD2 (5 bases each). The CDR3 length is 16 residues. Looked up from germline, CDR1 is LNHDA and CDR2 is SQIVND (reference sequence). The V end lost 1 base, the J end lost 0 bases, and 11 bases lay between the germline ends. CDR3 nucleotide sequence: TGTGCCAGTAGTATAGGAGAGGGGTATAGCACAGATACGCAGTATTTT. Translated: CASSIGEGYSTDTQYF.

There are a few counts of this clone. The V call is TRBV6-4, the J call TRBJ1-4, with no clear D. The CDR3 runs 13 residues. Per germline, CDR1 MRHNA and CDR2 SNTAGT. V was trimmed by 2 bases and J by 7 bases, leaving 8 bases between them. Here the CDR3 reads CASSDIAREKLFF. Here the CDR3 DNA reads TGTGCCAGCAGTGACATCGCGCGTGAAAAACTGTTTTTT.

The V gene is TRBV5-1, the J gene TRBJ1-2, with a possible D match to TRBD1 (6 bases). This CDR3 comprises 16 residues. From germline, CDR1 is SGHRS and CDR2 YFSETQ. Trimming shortened V by 0 bases and J by 4 bases, and 16 bases separated the two germline ends. CDR3 loop: CASSLAAGAGPYGYTF. CDR3 coding DNA: TGCGCCAGCAGCTTGGCAGCAGGGGCGGGCCCCTATGGCTACACCTTC.

The V and J genes are TRBV5-1 and TRBJ1-2; 7 bases are a match to TRBD1. The trim removed 4 bases at V and 8 bases at J, leaving 14 bases unmatched. CDR1 is SGHRS and CDR2 is YFSETQ in the germline V gene. The CDR3 contains 15 residues. CDR3 region: CASSDGQVVSYGYTF. In nucleotides, the CDR3 is TGCGCCAGCAGCGACGGACAGGTGGTCTCTTACGGCTACACCTTC.

J is TRBJ2-3 and V is TRBV29-1, with 8 bases lining up with TRBD2. The CDR3 loop spans 11 amino acids. The germline gives CDR1 SQVTM, CDR2 ANQGSEA. V was pared by 7 bases and J by 5 bases, with 2 bases of the junction left unmatched. The CDR3 DNA reads TGCAGCGCCGGGGGGGGAGATACGCAGTATTTT. Its translation: CSAGGGDTQYF.

This clone has only a few counts. The CDR3 spells CAWSVLVARAFF. For the CDR3, the DNA is TGTGCCTGGAGTGTACTGGTCGCAAGGGCTTTCTTT. V usage is TRBV30 and J usage is TRBJ1-1; D not certain. CDR3 length: 12 amino acids. The germline CDR1 and CDR2 sequences are GTSNPN and SVGIG (reference sequence). Trimming took 0 bases from V and 11 from J, leaving 13 bases between them.

The chain employs TRBV25-1 and TRBJ2-3; 8 positions agree with TRBD1. There are 14 residues in the CDR3. The J segment lost 6 bases and the V segment lost 4 bases, leaving 6 bases of the junction unmatched. Germline CDR1 MGHDK, CDR2 SYGVNS. The CDR3 bases are TGTGCCAGCAGTGCGGACAGGGCTGGGGATACGCAGTATTTT. This gives the protein CASSADRAGDTQYF.

CDR3 sequence reads: CASSRDNLIPGYTF. CDR3 DNA: TGTGCCAGTAGTAGGGACAACCTTATTCCGGGCTACACCTTC. This chain uses TRBV19 with TRBJ1-2; tentatively, D is TRBD1 (6 bases). This CDR3 spans 14 amino acids. Germline loops: CDR1 LNHDA, CDR2 SQIVND (reference sequence). V was cut by 4 bases and J by 8 bases, with 17 bases left in between.

This chain joins TRBV9 and TRBJ2-1, with 11 nucleotides matching TRBD2. This CDR3 has 18 amino acids. J gave up 0 bases and V 0 bases, and 5 bases lay outside the gene matches. The germline V gene has CDR1 SGDLS and CDR2 YYNGEE. The CDR3 coding sequence is TGTGCCAGCAGCGTAGCGGGTCTAGCGGGAGGCTCCTACAATGAGCAGTTCTTC. It is translated as CASSVAGLAGGSYNEQFF. The full variable domain, with the rest looked up from reference TRBV9 and TRBJ2-1, is DSGVTQTPKHLITATGQRVTLRCSPRSGDLSVYWYQQSLDQGLQFLIQYYNGEERAKGNILERFSAQQFPDLHSELNLSSLELGDSALYFCASSVAGLAGGSYNEQFFGPGTRLTVL.

This chain uses TRBV28 with TRBJ2-7; 9 bases are shared with TRBD2. The CDR3 contains 14 residues. J gave up 5 bases and V 6 bases, and 8 bases lay outside the gene matches. Germline assignment: CDR1 MDHEN and CDR2 SYDVKM. The DNA for the CDR3 is TGTGCCAGCAGCCCCAGCGGGAGGATCGACGAGCAGTACTTC. It codes for CASSPSGRIDEQYF.

The genes are TRBV30 and TRBJ2-1, with 12 bases identical to TRBD2. CDR1 and CDR2 from the germline V gene are GTSNPN and SVGIG (reference sequence). This CDR3 is built from 14 residues. V lost 5 bases to trimming and J lost 11 bases; unmatched junction nucleotides: 10. CDR3 loop: CAWQTSGSTIKQFF. The DNA for the CDR3 is TGTGCCTGGCAGACTAGCGGGAGTACCATTAAGCAGTTCTTC.

The chain is built from TRBV6-5 and TRBJ1-6, with a possible D match to TRBD1 (5 bases). The CDR3 is made up of 14 amino acids. V lost 2 bases, J lost 6 bases, and 8 bases lay in between. Germline V gene sequence: CDR1 MNHEY, CDR2 SVGAGI. The CDR3 bases are TGTGCCAGCAGTTACGGGGGGTCTAATTCACCCCTCCACTTT. Translated, it gives CASSYGGSNSPLHF.

The CDR3 bases are TGTGCCAGCAGTTTATCCGCAGGGGGAAACACTGAAGCTTTCTTT. As protein: CASSLSAGGNTEAFF. This rearrangement joins TRBV28 to TRBJ1-1; 7 nucleotides line up with TRBD1. V lost 1 base, J lost 2 bases, and 4 bases stayed unmatched. The CDR3 totals 15 residues. From germline, CDR1 is MDHEN and CDR2 SYDVKM.